This TCR beta chain was captured in a study of cytomegalovirus exposure and HLA in healthy donors. This clone is a singleton in its sample. Germline CDR1 is SNHLY and CDR2 is FYNNEI. The CDR3 is 12 amino acids. Trimming stripped 7 bases from V and 3 bases from J, with 10 bases between. Vbeta (60) and Jbeta (13) primers were used in the PCR. The data were produced by immunoSEQ multiplex PCR, yet TCRdb's version contains in-frame clones alone and is incomplete. The top ten hold approximately 0.47% of the sample, which has under 200,000 clones, approximately 80% seen once. This TCR came from a woman aged 50 to 65 in good health and CMV-seronegative. Material for sequencing was PBMCs. The V gene is TRBV2, the J gene TRBJ2-7; the D is unclear. CDR3 sequence: CASMGRDYEQYF. The CDR3 nucleotides read TGTGCCAGCATGGGCAGAGACTACGAGCAGTACTTC.